This T cell receptor beta chain stems from a study of T cell repertoires in cytomegalovirus infection. Study-wide results and caveats: Ex vivo, HLA-C-restricted CMV-specific TCR beta clonotypes prevailed over the rest of the response.

TCRdb ran MiXCR on the reads and lists one entry per CDR3 protein. The sample consists of approximately 500,000 distinct CDR3 sequences, about 10% of them appearing once. The CDR3 covers 12 residues. Trimming cost V 6 bases and J 2 bases, with 7 bases left between them. From germline, CDR1 is LNHDA and CDR2 SQIVND (reference sequence). This clonotype was recorded at least ten times. No antigen is known for it. The sample was PBMCs. This clonotype was sampled from a human donor in good health (CMV status not recorded). Some clones in this sample may be carry-over from other donors' samples. The rearrangement links TRBV19 to TRBJ1-2, with D unresolved. The CDR3 region has the DNA TGTGCCAGTAGCGTGGAGAACTATGGCTACACCTTC. It is translated as CASSVENYGYTF.